This T cell receptor (beta chain) was sequenced for a study of OX40 agonist ivuxolimab in advanced cancers. Germline CDR1 is MGHRA and CDR2 is YSYEKL. The length of the CDR3 is 12 residues. Study observations and caveats: Averaging showed that CD8+ T cells had more expanded clones than CD4+ did. The CD4+ and CD8+ T cells in the blood had expanded clonally by week 6 at 0.1 to 3.0 mg/kg.

Of note for this clone: Its antigen is undetermined. Germline is not matched at one junction end, which may reflect a read error.

Profiling relied on immunoSEQ multiplex PCR, and the TCRdb table lists in-frame clones only, not all of them. The sample has roughly 61,000 clones; 92% are singletons. The specimen comprised CD4+ or CD8+ T cells sorted from blood, sampled in a trial of the OX40 agonist ivuxolimab. The chain has TRBV4-1 and TRBJ2-7, with unresolved D. The TCR was taken from an adult with an advanced solid tumor such as melanoma, head and neck, liver or kidney cancer. Here the CDR3 reads CASSQVGYGQYF. CDR3 sequence (DNA): TGCGCCAGCAGCCAAGTAGGGTACGGGCAGTACTTC.